This TCR beta chain was sequenced for a study of radiotherapy plus CTLA-4 blockade in lung cancer. The length of the CDR3 is 16 residues. Germline CDR1 is MGHRA and CDR2 is YSYEKL. Losses at the gene ends were 8 bases for V and 7 bases for J; bases not matched to a gene: 15. General observations from the study: In blood, tumor-derived TCR clones expanded after radiotherapy plus ipilimumab.

Profiled with immunoSEQ multiplex PCR; TCRdb holds only in-frame clones, not every one. The sample holds roughly 58,000 clones, roughly 79% seen once. Comments on this clone: What it binds is not known.

This clonotype was sampled from a human donor with non-small cell lung cancer whose response to radiotherapy plus ipilimumab could not be evaluated. The chain uses TRBV4-1 and TRBJ2-2; 8 bases are shared with TRBD2. Source: peripheral blood, taken from a patient treated with radiotherapy plus ipilimumab. CDR3 protein: CASAPLPGGQGGELFF. The CDR3 nucleotides read TGCGCCAGCGCACCGCTGCCGGGGGGGCAGGGCGGGGAGCTGTTTTTT.